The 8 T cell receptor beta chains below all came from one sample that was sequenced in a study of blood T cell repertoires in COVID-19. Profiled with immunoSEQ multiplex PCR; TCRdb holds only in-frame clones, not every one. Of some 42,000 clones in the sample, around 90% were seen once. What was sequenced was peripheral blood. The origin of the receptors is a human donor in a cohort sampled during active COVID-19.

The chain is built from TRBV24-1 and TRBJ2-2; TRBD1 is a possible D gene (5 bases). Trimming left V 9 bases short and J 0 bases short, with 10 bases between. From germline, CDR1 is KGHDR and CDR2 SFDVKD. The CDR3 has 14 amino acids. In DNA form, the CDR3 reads TGTGCCACCGGTGGCAGGGCGAACACCGGGGAGCTGTTTTTT. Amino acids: CATGGRANTGELFF.

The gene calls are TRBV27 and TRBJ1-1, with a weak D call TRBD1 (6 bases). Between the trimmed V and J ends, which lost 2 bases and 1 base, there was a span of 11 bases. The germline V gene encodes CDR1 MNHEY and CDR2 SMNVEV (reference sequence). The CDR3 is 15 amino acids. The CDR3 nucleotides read TGTGCCAGCAGTTTAACCTGGGGGCCGAACACTGAAGCTTTCTTT. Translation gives CASSLTWGPNTEAFF.

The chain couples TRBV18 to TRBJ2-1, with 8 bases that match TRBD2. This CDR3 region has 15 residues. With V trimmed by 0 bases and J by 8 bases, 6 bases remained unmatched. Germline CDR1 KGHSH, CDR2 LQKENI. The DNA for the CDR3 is TGTGCCAGCTCACCACCTAGCGGGGTCCAGCATGAGCAGTTCTTC. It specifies CASSPPSGVQHEQFF.

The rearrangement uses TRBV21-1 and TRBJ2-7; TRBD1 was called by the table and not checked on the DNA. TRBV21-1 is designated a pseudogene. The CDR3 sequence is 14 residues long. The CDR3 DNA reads TGTGCCAGCAGCAAAAGGGACAGTCACTACGAGCAGTACTTC. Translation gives CASSKRDSHYEQYF.

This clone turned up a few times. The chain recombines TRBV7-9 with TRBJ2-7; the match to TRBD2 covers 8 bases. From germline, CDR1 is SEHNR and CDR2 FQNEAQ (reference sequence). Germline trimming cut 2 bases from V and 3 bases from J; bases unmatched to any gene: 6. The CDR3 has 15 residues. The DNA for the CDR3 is TGTGCCAGCAGCTTATGGACGGGAGGGATCTACGAGCAGTACTTC. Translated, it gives CASSLWTGGIYEQYF.

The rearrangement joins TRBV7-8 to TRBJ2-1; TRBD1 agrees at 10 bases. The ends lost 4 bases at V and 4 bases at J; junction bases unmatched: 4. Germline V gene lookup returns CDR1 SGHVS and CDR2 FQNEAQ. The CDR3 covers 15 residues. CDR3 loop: CASSSPGQGYNEQFF. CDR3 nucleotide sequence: TGTGCCAGCAGCTCCCCGGGACAGGGGTACAATGAGCAGTTCTTC.

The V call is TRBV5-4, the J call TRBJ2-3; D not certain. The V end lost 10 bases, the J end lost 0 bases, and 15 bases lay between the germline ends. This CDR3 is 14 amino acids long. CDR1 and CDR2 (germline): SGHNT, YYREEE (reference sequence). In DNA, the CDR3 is TGTGCCCTCGAAGGCGGAACTAGCACAGATACGCAGTATTTT. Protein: CALEGGTSTDTQYF.

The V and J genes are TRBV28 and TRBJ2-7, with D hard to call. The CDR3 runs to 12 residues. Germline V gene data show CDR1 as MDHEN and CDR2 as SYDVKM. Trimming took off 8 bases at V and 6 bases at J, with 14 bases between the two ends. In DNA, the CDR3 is TGTGCCAGCTCCGTTGGTAGTGGCGAGCAGTACTTC. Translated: CASSVGSGEQYF.